The 5 T cell receptor beta chains given below trace back to one sample, sequenced in a study of shared clonotypes between healthy human individuals. The repertoire was sequenced with immunoSEQ multiplex PCR; TCRdb's copy has only in-frame clones and lacks some. Counted here are millions of clones, roughly 96% occurring once; the ten biggest clones make up more than 0.1%. The sequenced sample consisted of naive CD4+ T cells sorted from blood. Specified subset: CD45RA+ positively selected. The source of these receptors is a man younger than 35 in good health.

The V gene is TRBV5-4, the J gene TRBJ2-5; TRBD1 aligns across 9 bases. Per the germline V gene, CDR1 is SGHNT and CDR2 is YYREEE (reference sequence). V lost 2 bases to trimming and J lost 5 bases; unmatched junction nucleotides: 7. The CDR3 is 15 residues long. The CDR3 region is CASSFRDREGETQYF. Here the CDR3 DNA reads TGTGCCAGCAGCTTCCGGGACAGGGAGGGGGAGACCCAGTACTTC.

The chain carries TRBV5-1 and TRBJ2-7; D call uncertain. Germline lookup yields CDR1 SGHRS and CDR2 YFSETQ. V gave up 3 bases and J gave up 3 bases, with 19 bases separating them. This CDR3 is 16 amino acids long. CDR3 protein: CASSSGLTTTVYEQYF. Written as DNA, the CDR3 is TGCGCCAGCAGCTCCGGTTTGACAACCACGGTCTACGAGCAGTACTTC.

This chain connects TRBV2 to TRBJ2-2; D assignment may be TRBD1 or TRBD2 (5 bases each). The CDR3 totals 14 residues. CDR1 SNHLY and CDR2 FYNNEI come from the germline V gene. V gave up 7 bases and J gave up 5 bases, with 14 bases separating them. CDR3 sequence: CASIWDPVTGELFF. DNA of the CDR3: TGTGCCAGCATTTGGGACCCAGTGACCGGGGAGCTGTTTTTT.

The rearrangement uses TRBV19 and TRBJ1-1, with D unresolved. CDR3 length: 13 amino acids. From germline, CDR1 is LNHDA and CDR2 SQIVND (reference sequence). Between the trimmed V and J ends, which lost 7 bases and 5 bases, there was a span of 14 bases. The CDR3 region is CASIPDGRTEAFF. DNA of the CDR3: TGTGCCAGTATTCCGGACGGGCGGACTGAAGCTTTCTTT.

In its sample, this clone was seen once. The rearrangement links TRBV10-3 to TRBJ2-6; D unresolved. Trimming left V 4 bases short and J 2 bases short, with 12 bases between. The germline V gene encodes CDR1 ENHRY and CDR2 SYGVKD. This CDR3 spans 16 amino acids. The CDR3 DNA follows: TGTGCCATCAGTGCGAGCCGGCCGACTGGGGCCAACGTCCTGACTTTC. Translation gives CAISASRPTGANVLTF.